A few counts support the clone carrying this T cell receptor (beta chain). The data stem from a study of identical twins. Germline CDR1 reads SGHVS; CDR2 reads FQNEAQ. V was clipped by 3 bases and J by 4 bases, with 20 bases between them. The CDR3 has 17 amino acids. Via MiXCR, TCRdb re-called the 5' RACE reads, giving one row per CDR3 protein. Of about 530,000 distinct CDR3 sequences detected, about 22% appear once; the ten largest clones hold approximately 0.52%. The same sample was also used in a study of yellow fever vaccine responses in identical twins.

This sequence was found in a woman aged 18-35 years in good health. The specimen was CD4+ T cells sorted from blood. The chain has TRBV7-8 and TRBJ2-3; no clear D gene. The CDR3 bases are TGTGCCAGCAGCTTTAGGGAATCCGGGCTTCTGGCAGATACGCAGTATTTT. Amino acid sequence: CASSFRESGLLADTQYF.